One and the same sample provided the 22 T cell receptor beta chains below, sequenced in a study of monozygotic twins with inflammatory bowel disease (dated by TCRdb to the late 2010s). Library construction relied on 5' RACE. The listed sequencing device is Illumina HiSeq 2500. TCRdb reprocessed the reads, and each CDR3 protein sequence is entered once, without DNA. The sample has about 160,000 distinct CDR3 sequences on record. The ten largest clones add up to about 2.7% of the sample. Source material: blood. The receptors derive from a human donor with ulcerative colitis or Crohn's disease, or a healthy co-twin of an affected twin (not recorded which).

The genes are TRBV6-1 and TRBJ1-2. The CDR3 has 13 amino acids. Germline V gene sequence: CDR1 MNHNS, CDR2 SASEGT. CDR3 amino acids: CASSVGANYGYTF.

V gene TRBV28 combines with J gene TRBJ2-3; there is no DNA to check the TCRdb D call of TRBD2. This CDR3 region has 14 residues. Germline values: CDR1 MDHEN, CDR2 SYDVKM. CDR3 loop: CASSSSDRTDTQYF.

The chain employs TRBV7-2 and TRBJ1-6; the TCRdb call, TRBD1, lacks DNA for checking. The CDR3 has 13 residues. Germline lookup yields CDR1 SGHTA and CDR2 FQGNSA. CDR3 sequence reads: CASSPRTGRPLHF. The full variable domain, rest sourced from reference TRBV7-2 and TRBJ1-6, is GAGVSQSPSNKVTEKGKDVELRCDPISGHTALYWYRQSLGQGLEFLIYFQGNSAPDKSGLPSDRFSAERTGGSVSTLTIQRTQQEDSAVYLCASSPRTGRPLHFGNGTRLTVT.

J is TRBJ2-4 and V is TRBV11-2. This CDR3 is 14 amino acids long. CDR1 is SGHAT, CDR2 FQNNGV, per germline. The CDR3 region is CASSLGRSKNIQYF.

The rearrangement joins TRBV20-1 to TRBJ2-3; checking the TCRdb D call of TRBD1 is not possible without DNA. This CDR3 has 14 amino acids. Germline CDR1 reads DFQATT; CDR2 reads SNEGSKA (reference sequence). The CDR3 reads CSALGQASPDTQYF.

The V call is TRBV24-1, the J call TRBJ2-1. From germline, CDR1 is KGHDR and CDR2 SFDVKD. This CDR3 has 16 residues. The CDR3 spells CATSDLTPDGLNEQFF.

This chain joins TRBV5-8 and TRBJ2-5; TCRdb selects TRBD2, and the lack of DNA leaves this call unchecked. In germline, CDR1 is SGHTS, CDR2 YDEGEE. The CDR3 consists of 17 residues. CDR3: CASRYPGLAGFRETQYF.

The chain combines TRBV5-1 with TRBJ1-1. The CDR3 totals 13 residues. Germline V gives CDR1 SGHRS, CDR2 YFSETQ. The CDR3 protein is CASSLDVGTEAFF. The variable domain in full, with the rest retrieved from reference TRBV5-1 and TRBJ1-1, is KAGVTQTPRYLIKTRGQQVTLSCSPISGHRSVSWYQQTPGQGLQFLFEYFSETQRNKGNFPGRFSGRQFSNSRSEMNVSTLELGDSALYLCASSLDVGTEAFFGQGTRLTVV.

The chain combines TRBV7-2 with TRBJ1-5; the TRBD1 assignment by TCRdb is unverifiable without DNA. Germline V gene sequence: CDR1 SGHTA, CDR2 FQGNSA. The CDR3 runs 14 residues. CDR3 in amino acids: CASSSDSSNQPQHF.

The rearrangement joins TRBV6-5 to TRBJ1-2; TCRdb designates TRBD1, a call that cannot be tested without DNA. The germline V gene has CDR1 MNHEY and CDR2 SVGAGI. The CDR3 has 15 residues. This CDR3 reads CASSYGGETGNGYTF.

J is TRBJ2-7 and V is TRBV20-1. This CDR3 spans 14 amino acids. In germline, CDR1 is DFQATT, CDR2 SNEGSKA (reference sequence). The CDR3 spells CSAPFSSGIYEQYF.

This CDR3 reads CASSQFIPGNGGELFF. J is TRBJ2-2 and V is TRBV16; checking the TCRdb D call of TRBD2 is not possible without DNA. CDR1 is KGHSY, CDR2 FQNENV, per germline. The length of the CDR3 is 16 residues.

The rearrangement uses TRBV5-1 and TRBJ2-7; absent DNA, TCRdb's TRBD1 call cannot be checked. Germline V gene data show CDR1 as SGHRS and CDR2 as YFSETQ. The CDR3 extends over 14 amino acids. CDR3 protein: CASSLSRRAYEQYF.

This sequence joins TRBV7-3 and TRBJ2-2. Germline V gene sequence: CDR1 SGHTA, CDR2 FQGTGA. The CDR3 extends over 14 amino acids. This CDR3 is CASSLFEGSGELFF.

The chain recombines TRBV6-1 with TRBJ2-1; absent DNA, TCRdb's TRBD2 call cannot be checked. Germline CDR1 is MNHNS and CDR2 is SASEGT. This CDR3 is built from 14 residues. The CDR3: CASRGLAELNEQFF.

CDR3 loop: CASAGRVETGEQYF. This chain links TRBV6-1 with TRBJ2-7; TCRdb returns TRBD1, unconfirmable since there is no DNA. Germline V gene data show CDR1 as MNHNS and CDR2 as SASEGT. CDR3 size: 14 residues.

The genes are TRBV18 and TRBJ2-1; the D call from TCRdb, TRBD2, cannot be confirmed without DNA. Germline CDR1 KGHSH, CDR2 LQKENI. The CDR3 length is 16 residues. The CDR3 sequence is CASSLSTRLSYNEQFF. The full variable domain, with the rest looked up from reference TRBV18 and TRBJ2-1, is NAGVMQNPRHLVRRRGQEARLRCSPMKGHSHVYWYRQLPEEGLKFMVYLQKENIIDESGMPKERFSAEFPKEGPSILRIQQVVRGDSAAYFCASSLSTRLSYNEQFFGPGTRLTVL.

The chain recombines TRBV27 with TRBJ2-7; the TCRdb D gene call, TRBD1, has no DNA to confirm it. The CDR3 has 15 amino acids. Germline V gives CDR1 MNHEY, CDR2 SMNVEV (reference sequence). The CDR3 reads CASSLRDRFSYEQYF.

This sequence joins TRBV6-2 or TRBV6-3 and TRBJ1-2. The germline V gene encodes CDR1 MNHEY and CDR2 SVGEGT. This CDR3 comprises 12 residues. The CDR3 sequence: CASSYSFYGYTF.

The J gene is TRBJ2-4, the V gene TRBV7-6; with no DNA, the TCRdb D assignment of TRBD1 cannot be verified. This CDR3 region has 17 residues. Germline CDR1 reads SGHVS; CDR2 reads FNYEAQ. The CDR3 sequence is CASSLGGGRGTKNIQYF.

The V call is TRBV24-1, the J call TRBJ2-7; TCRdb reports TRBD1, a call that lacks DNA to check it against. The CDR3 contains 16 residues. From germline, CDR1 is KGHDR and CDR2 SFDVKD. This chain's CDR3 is CATSASGQGNSYEQYF.

CDR3 sequence reads: CASNEPPYGYTF. The gene calls are TRBV7-9 and TRBJ1-2. This CDR3 has 12 residues. The germline V gene has CDR1 SEHNR and CDR2 FQNEAQ (reference sequence).